Listed below are T cell receptor beta chains from one sample, sequenced in a study of control samples from healthy donors and cancer patients. Here immunoSEQ multiplex PCR was the method, and the copy in TCRdb shows in-frame clones only, minus some. The sample shows approximately 88,000 clones, 80% to 95% of them seen only once. Material for sequencing was blood. The receptors derive from a woman aged 30 to 39 in good health. The CDR3 runs from the conserved cysteine through the conserved F or W. A D gene is named only where the DNA matches it firmly. Clone size appears in some rows only: once, few, many, or a class for an expanded clone.

>NA|TRBJ2-7|14|TRBV7-9|NA
TGTGCCAGCAGCTCCCTGCCCAGATCCTACGAGCAGTACTTC
CASSSLPRSYEQYF
>TRBD1|TRBJ1-1|21|TRBV5-1|NA
TGCGCCAGCAGCTTGGTGTTGTGGACAGGGGGCGGGAAAATAGTGAACACTGAAGCTTTCTTT
CASSLVLWTGGGKIVNTEAFF
>NA|TRBJ1-2|14|TRBV5-5|NA
TGTGCCAGCAGCTTGGCCGCAGCAAACTATGGCTACACCTTC
CASSLAAANYGYTF
>TRBD2|TRBJ2-7|17|TRBV7-9|once
TGTGCCAGCAGCTTAGCGCAGGTGCGGGGGGTGTTCCACGAGCAGTACTTC
CASSLAQVRGVFHEQYF
>NA|TRBJ1-3|15|TRBV6-5|NA
TGTGCCAGCAGCATACAGGGAACCTCTGGAAACACCATATATTTT
CASSIQGTSGNTIYF
>NA|TRBJ2-2|16|TRBV7-8|NA
TGTGCCAGCATCTCCGGGGGCGGGGGCAACACCGGGGAGCTGTTTTTT
CASISGGGGNTGELFF
>TRBD2|TRBJ2-1|17|TRBV18|NA
TGTGCCAGCTCACTGCGGACTAGCGGAACCCTAATCAATGAGCAGTTCTTC
CASSLRTSGTLINEQFF
>NA|TRBJ2-1|13|TRBV5-5|NA
TGTGCCAGCAGCGACCCCCGGGCGGATGAGCAGTTCTTC
CASSDPRADEQFF
>TRBD1|TRBJ2-7|14|TRBV19|NA
TGTGCCAGTAGGTGGACAGGGGGCACCTACGAGCAGTACTTC
CASRWTGGTYEQYF
>NA|TRBJ2-1|13|TRBV5-1|once
TGCGCCAGCAGCTTACCACCTGAAGTTGAGCAGTTCTTC
CASSLPPEVEQFF
>TRBD1|TRBJ1-1|14|TRBV6-5|NA
TGTGCCAGCAGCTTGGGACAGGCTTACACTGAAGCTTTCTTT
CASSLGQAYTEAFF
>NA|TRBJ1-1|15|TRBV19|NA
TGTGCCAGTACCTTGATCGGACAGATGAACACTGAAGCTTTCTTT
CASTLIGQMNTEAFF
>NA|TRBJ1-2|14|TRBV30|NA
TGTGCCTGGAGTAAGGGGGGCGCGAACTATGGCTACACCTTC
CAWSKGGANYGYTF
>TRBD2|TRBJ2-7|14|TRBV10-1|NA
TGCGCCAGCAGTGCAGCGGGAGTCAGGTACGAGCAGTACTTC
CASSAAGVRYEQYF
>NA|TRBJ2-7|12|TRBV30|NA
TGTGCCTGGAGTGTACTTTCTTACGAGCAGTACTTC
CAWSVLSYEQYF
>NA|TRBJ1-5|9|TRBV24-1|NA
TGTGCCCCAGATCAGCCCCAGCATTTT
CAPDQPQHF
>NA|TRBJ1-1|15|TRBV2|NA
TGTGCCAGCAGTGAAGCCAGGGCTATGAACACTGAAGCTTTCTTT
CASSEARAMNTEAFF
>TRBD2|TRBJ2-7|16|TRBV29-1|NA
TGCAGCGTTGTCCCCACGACTAGCGGGAGGTCCTACGAGCAGTACTTC
CSVVPTTSGRSYEQYF
>NA|TRBJ2-1|16|TRBV10-1|NA
TGCGCCAGCAGTGATCCGAAATTAGGTGGGGTCAATGAGCAGTTCTTC
CASSDPKLGGVNEQFF
>NA|TRBJ1-4|18|TRBV7-2|NA
TGTGCCAGCAGCTTAGCGCTAATAGTAGGCGCGACTAATGAAAAACTGTTTTTT
CASSLALIVGATNEKLFF
>NA|TRBJ1-3|16|TRBV5-1|NA
TGCGCCAGCAGCCAGGACAGAGGGGCGGCTGGAAACACCATATATTTT
CASSQDRGAAGNTIYF
>TRBD1|TRBJ1-5|15|TRBV5-1|NA
TGCGCCAGCAGCTTGACAGGGGAAGAGAATCAGCCCCAGCATTTT
CASSLTGEENQPQHF
>NA|TRBJ1-5|13|TRBV5-6|NA
TGTGCCAGCAGCTTGTCCAGGGCGCAGCCCCAGCATTTT
CASSLSRAQPQHF
>NA|TRBJ2-1|13|TRBV5-1|NA
TGCGCCAGCAGCTATACGAGGGCCGATGAGCAGTTCTTC
CASSYTRADEQFF
>NA|TRBJ2-7|13|TRBV30|NA
TGTGCCTGGAGTGCCGGGGAAACCTACGAGCAGTACTTC
CAWSAGETYEQYF
>NA|TRBJ1-6|16|TRBV7-2|NA
TGTGCCAGCAGCTTAGGTGGCAGCTCCTATAATTCACCCCTCCACTTT
CASSLGGSSYNSPLHF